The 20 T cell receptor beta chains below all came from one sample that was sequenced in a study of blood T cell repertoires in COVID-19. The protocol was immunoSEQ multiplex PCR, while the TCRdb copy is restricted to in-frame clones and leaves out a portion. The sample holds 250,000 or so clones; approximately 85% are singletons and the top ten take 1.5% to 2%. Material: PBMCs or T cells enriched from blood (not recorded which). The receptors shown here come from a woman between 50 and 59 years old who had recovered from COVID-19.

This sequence joins TRBV18 and TRBJ2-3; 11 nucleotides match TRBD2. The ends lost 4 bases at V and 5 bases at J; junction bases unmatched: 5. The CDR3 loop spans 15 amino acids. Germline V gene data show CDR1 as KGHSH and CDR2 as LQKENI. DNA of the CDR3: TGTGCCAGCTCACTAGCGGGAGGGCCGGGAGATACGCAGTATTTT. Encoded protein: CASSLAGGPGDTQYF.

The chain combines TRBV7-9 with TRBJ2-2, with unresolved D. Germline V CDR1 and CDR2: SEHNR, FQNEAQ (reference sequence). The CDR3 has 17 amino acids. V gave up 5 bases and J gave up 5 bases, with 21 bases separating them. CDR3 nucleotide sequence: TGTGCCAGCAGCAATACATTCCCCATGAGAGGTACCGGGGAGCTGTTTTTT. This gives the protein CASSNTFPMRGTGELFF.

The chain has TRBV28 and TRBJ2-1, with 10 positions matching TRBD2. The junction had 12 bases not matched to a gene; V was cut back by 6 bases and J by 7 bases. CDR3 size: 16 residues. Germline assignment: CDR1 MDHEN and CDR2 SYDVKM. CDR3 coding DNA: TGTGCCAGCAGCGAACTCAGCGGGAGGGGGGGGAATGAGCAGTTCTTC. This encodes CASSELSGRGGNEQFF.

This sequence joins TRBV29-1 and TRBJ1-4, with 7 bases that match TRBD1. Germline CDR1 SQVTM, CDR2 ANQGSEA. Germline trimming cut 6 bases from V and 0 bases from J; bases unmatched to any gene: 4. The CDR3 totals 14 residues. CDR3 residues: CSVGDRSTNEKLFF. In DNA form, the CDR3 reads TGCAGCGTCGGGGACAGATCAACTAATGAAAAACTGTTTTTT.

The chain is built from TRBV28 and TRBJ1-4; unclear D gene. This CDR3 is 15 amino acids long. CDR1 MDHEN and CDR2 SYDVKM come from the germline V gene. Deletions cut 3 bases from V and 8 bases from J, with 16 bases between. This chain's CDR3 is CASSFKPPGREKLFF. The CDR3 DNA is TGTGCCAGCAGTTTCAAGCCACCAGGCCGAGAAAAACTGTTTTTT.

V gene TRBV2 combines with J gene TRBJ2-7, with 9 nucleotides matching TRBD1. Germline trimming cut 2 bases from V and 4 bases from J; bases unmatched to any gene: 3. CDR3 length: 14 residues. CDR1 and CDR2 (germline): SNHLY, FYNNEI. The CDR3 DNA sequence: TGTGCCAGCAGTGAAACGACAGGGGGGTACGAGCAGTACTTC. Its translation: CASSETTGGYEQYF.

This rearrangement joins TRBV5-1 to TRBJ2-3; 7 positions agree with TRBD2. The V segment lost 0 bases and the J segment 0 bases; nucleotides outside the gene matches: 7. Germline CDR1 and CDR2: SGHRS and YFSETQ. CDR3 length: 17 amino acids. The DNA for the CDR3 is TGCGCCAGCAGCTTGGGGGGCAGCGGGATTAGCACAGATACGCAGTATTTT. Its protein product is CASSLGGSGISTDTQYF.

This chain links TRBV2 with TRBJ2-1, with a possible D match to TRBD1 (6 bases). The CDR3 consists of 14 residues. V lost 5 bases to trimming and J lost 2 bases, with 10 bases between them. The V gene's germline CDR1 is SNHLY and CDR2 FYNNEI. This chain's CDR3 is CASSPGVPYNEQFF. CDR3 DNA: TGTGCCAGCAGTCCAGGGGTACCCTACAATGAGCAGTTCTTC.

V and J are TRBV12-5 and TRBJ2-3; the match to TRBD1 covers 10 bases. This CDR3 spans 16 amino acids. Germline loops: CDR1 LGHNT, CDR2 FRNRAP. Trimming took 1 base from V and 7 from J; bases not matched to a gene: 8. The CDR3 DNA is TGTGCTAGTGGTTTGGCTTCCGGGACAGGGGATCATACGCAGTATTTT. As protein: CASGLASGTGDHTQYF.

This chain connects TRBV10-3 to TRBJ2-1; 10 nucleotides match TRBD2. The junction had 21 bases not matched to a gene; V was cut back by 0 bases and J by 10 bases. CDR1 is ENHRY, CDR2 SYGVKD, per germline. The CDR3 covers 20 residues. Written as DNA, the CDR3 is TGTGCCATCAGTGAGTCAGGGGTTCGGAGCGGGAGGGCCCAACGGTACGAGCAGTTCTTC. This gives the protein CAISESGVRSGRAQRYEQFF.

This chain links TRBV3-1 (or the pseudogene TRBV3-2) with TRBJ1-6, with no clear D. The CDR3 covers 13 residues. Germline-derived CDR1 and CDR2 are LGHDT and YNNKEL (reference sequence). Trimming took 4 bases from V and 8 from J, leaving 9 bases between them. Here the CDR3 reads CASSRTGDSPLHF. In DNA, the CDR3 is TGTGCCAGCAGCCGAACGGGAGATTCACCCCTCCACTTT.

This chain connects TRBV28 to TRBJ1-1; D call uncertain. Trimming removed 10 bases at V and 2 bases at J, with 11 bases between. This CDR3 contains 12 residues. In germline, CDR1 is MDHEN, CDR2 SYDVKM. The CDR3 loop is CATTEINTEAFF. The CDR3, as DNA: TGTGCCACTACAGAGATTAACACTGAAGCTTTCTTT. Drawing the rest from reference TRBV28 and TRBJ1-1, the complete variable domain is DVKVTQSSRYLVKRTGEKVFLECVQDMDHENMFWYRQDPGLGLRLIYFSYDVKMKEKGDIPEGYSVSREKKERFSLILESASTNQTSMYLCATTEINTEAFFGQGTRLTVV.

The chain is built from TRBV5-1 and TRBJ1-4; no clear D gene. Per the germline V gene, CDR1 is SGHRS and CDR2 is YFSETQ. CDR3 length equals 14 residues. Trimming removed 2 bases from V and 7 bases from J, with 12 bases in between. DNA of the CDR3: TGCGCCAGCAGCTTAGACACGGAGGTTGAAAAACTGTTTTTT. This sequence encodes CASSLDTEVEKLFF.

The chain couples TRBV12-3 or TRBV12-4 to TRBJ1-1; 7 bases are shared with TRBD1. The CDR3 has 11 amino acids. Germline trimming cut 6 bases from V and 11 bases from J; bases unmatched to any gene: 6. DNA of the CDR3: TGTGCCAGCAGCTCGACAGGGAAGGCTTTCTTT. Its translation: CASSSTGKAFF.

V and J are TRBV27 and TRBJ2-1; 10 bases map to TRBD2. The J segment lost 6 bases and the V segment lost 6 bases, leaving 5 bases of the junction unmatched. There are 14 residues in the CDR3. Germline V gives CDR1 MNHEY, CDR2 SMNVEV (reference sequence). CDR3 loop: CASSSGLAANEQFF. CDR3 nucleotides: TGTGCCAGCAGCAGTGGACTAGCGGCCAATGAGCAGTTCTTC.

This sequence joins TRBV7-8 and TRBJ2-7; a weak D match, TRBD1 (5 bases). Per germline, CDR1 SGHVS and CDR2 FQNEAQ. The CDR3 runs 16 residues. The V end was cut by 5 bases, the J end by 3 bases, with 20 bases between. The CDR3, as DNA: TGTGCCAGCAGCGGTACCTCACAGGAATCATTCTACGAGCAGTACTTC. It is translated as CASSGTSQESFYEQYF.

V and J are TRBV28 and TRBJ2-7, with 9 bases identical to TRBD2. The CDR3 has 16 residues. Germline V gene sequence: CDR1 MDHEN, CDR2 SYDVKM. Trimming at V came to 4 bases and at J to 4 bases, leaving 11 bases not matched to a gene. The CDR3, as DNA: TGTGCCAGCAGTTCCGGTTGGCTAGCGGGGATTTACGAGCAGTACTTC. Translation gives CASSSGWLAGIYEQYF.

The rearrangement uses TRBV27 and TRBJ1-6, with D tentatively TRBD1 (6 bases). This CDR3 comprises 15 residues. Germline V CDR1 and CDR2: MNHEY, SMNVEV (reference sequence). With 1 base removed from V and 10 bases from J, the gap between germline ends came to 14 bases. CDR3 residues: CASSLLSRGQSPLHF. The CDR3 DNA sequence: TGTGCCAGCAGTTTATTGTCCAGGGGTCAGTCACCCCTCCACTTT.

The chain combines TRBV19 with TRBJ1-1; tentatively, D is TRBD1 (5 bases). The V and J ends lost 3 bases and 3 bases respectively, with 11 bases between them. The CDR3 loop spans 14 amino acids. Per the germline V gene, CDR1 is LNHDA and CDR2 is SQIVND (reference sequence). The CDR3 DNA sequence: TGTGCCAGTAGTATTTATGGAGGGGACACTGAAGCTTTCTTT. Its protein product is CASSIYGGDTEAFF. Full variable domain (missing parts from reference TRBV19 and TRBJ1-1): DGGITQSPKYLFRKEGQNVTLSCEQNLNHDAMYWYRQDPGQGLRLIYYSQIVNDFQKGDIAEGYSVSREKKESFPLTVTSAQKNPTAFYLCASSIYGGDTEAFFGQGTRLTVV.

The V gene is TRBV6-5, the J gene TRBJ1-2; D unresolved. Trimming cost V 5 bases and J 2 bases, with 9 bases left between them. The CDR3 loop spans 13 amino acids. Germline CDR1 MNHEY, CDR2 SVGAGI. The DNA of the CDR3 is TGTGCCAGCAGTCTGGAGGTGAACTATGGCTACACCTTC. Its translation: CASSLEVNYGYTF.